Presented here are 22 T cell receptor beta chains from one specimen sequenced in a study of blood T cells in healthy people across ages (dated by TCRdb to the mid-2010s). Library creation used 5' RACE. TCRdb names Illumina HiSeq 2500 as the instrument used. The second PCR ran for about 6 to 11 cycles and used a J-beta primer mix along with a sample-barcoded 5' primer. The public reads were run again by TCRdb, first through fastp at Q25 and then through MiXCR, and only productive beta chains were kept. When rows share a CDR3 protein, they turn into one entry using the most common DNA and genes. Within this sample are some 900,000 distinct CDR3 sequences, with 25% to 35% of them counted one time only. The top ten hold around 15% of the sample. The specimen sequenced was blood. These receptors were obtained from a woman of 80 years or more in good health.

A note on this clonotype: A much bigger clone sits one base away, suggesting this may be a read error. V usage is TRBV5-1 and J usage is TRBJ2-1; weak D call: TRBD1 (5 bases). Germline V gene data show CDR1 as SGHRS and CDR2 as YFSETQ. The CDR3 loop spans 15 amino acids. The CDR3 sequence is CDSSLRTQKWDEQFF. As DNA, the CDR3 is TGCGACAGCAGCTTAAGGACACAAAAATGGGATGAGCAGTTCTTC.

J is TRBJ1-5 and V is TRBV2; TRBD1 is a possible D gene (6 bases). Germline V lookup: CDR1 SNHLY, CDR2 FYNNEI. Trimming pared 9 bases from V and 1 base from J, leaving 16 bases between. CDR3 length: 15 amino acids. The CDR3 sequence is CASSNGGGSNQPQHF. The CDR3 bases are TGTGCCAGTTCGAACGGGGGCGGGAGCAATCAGCCCCAGCATTTT.

This clonotype has only a few counts. The chain carries TRBV9 and TRBJ1-6; 7 nucleotides line up with TRBD1. Germline V lookup: CDR1 SGDLS, CDR2 YYNGEE. CDR3 length: 14 residues. With V trimmed by 3 bases and J by 5 bases, 2 bases remained unmatched. CDR3 sequence reads: CASSEGQNNSPLHF. The CDR3 DNA is TGTGCCAGCAGCGAGGGACAGAATAATTCACCCCTCCACTTT.

This clonotype occurred many times. J is TRBJ1-6 and V is TRBV4-3, with unresolved D. This CDR3 spans 13 amino acids. Germline CDR1 and CDR2: LGHNA and YSLEER. V lost 0 bases, J lost 7 bases, and 4 bases lay in between. CDR3 sequence reads: CASSQDHNSPLHF. The CDR3 DNA follows: TGCGCCAGCAGCCAAGATCACAATTCACCCCTCCACTTT.

Ten or more counts support this clonotype. The rearrangement links TRBV12-3 or TRBV12-4 to TRBJ2-1; D perhaps matches TRBD2 (5 bases). The V end lost 5 bases, the J end lost 0 bases, and 20 bases lay between the germline ends. There are 18 residues in the CDR3. The CDR3 loop is CASSHLVASKPSYNEQFF. In DNA form, the CDR3 reads TGTGCCAGCAGTCACTTAGTAGCGTCTAAACCCTCCTACAATGAGCAGTTCTTC.

This clonotype was seen repeatedly, ten times or more. The rearrangement links TRBV6-1 to TRBJ2-3; 16 nucleotides align to TRBD2. The CDR3 has 21 residues. Germline V gene data show CDR1 as MNHNS and CDR2 as SASEGT. With 7 bases clipped from V and 0 bases from J, the junction kept 16 bases outside the gene matches. CDR3 loop: CASKIYLGLAGGPTSTDTQYF. The CDR3 region has the DNA TGTGCCAGCAAAATTTATCTGGGACTAGCGGGGGGGCCGACCAGCACAGATACGCAGTATTTT.

There are many counts of this clonotype. The chain joins TRBV7-2 to TRBJ2-3; 13 bases are shared with TRBD2. The CDR3 runs to 17 residues. The germline V gene encodes CDR1 SGHTA and CDR2 FQGNSA. V trimming: 3 bases; J trimming: 6 bases; junction bases outside the gene matches: 9. The CDR3 protein is CASSFAPRTSGGDTQYF. CDR3 DNA: TGTGCCAGCAGCTTCGCGCCGAGGACTAGCGGGGGCGATACGCAGTATTTT.

In the case of this clonotype: A much larger clone differs from this one at a single base, so this may be a read error. The chain couples TRBV4-1 to TRBJ1-5; 12 bases line up with TRBD1. Germline loops: CDR1 MGHRA, CDR2 YSYEKL. The CDR3 is made up of 20 amino acids. The CDR3 DNA follows: TGCGCCAGCAGCCTGTACCCCTCCGGGACAGGGGGCGTGAGCAATCAGCCCCGGCATTTT. Amino acid sequence: CASSLYPSGTGGVSNQPRHF.

For this clonotype: One base away lies a much larger clone, so this may be a sequencing read error. The chain carries TRBV28 and TRBJ2-6, with D tentatively TRBD1 (6 bases). CDR1 and CDR2 from the germline V gene are MDHEN and SYDVKM. The CDR3 consists of 15 residues. CDR3 in amino acids: CASTIQSGVSNVRTF. The CDR3 nucleotides are TGTGCCAGCACCATACAATCAGGGGTGTCCAACGTCCGGACTTTC.

This rearrangement joins TRBV7-2 to TRBJ1-1, with D hard to call. Trimming stripped 1 base from V and 4 bases from J, with 7 bases between. Germline assignment: CDR1 SGHTA and CDR2 FQGNSA. This CDR3 comprises 13 residues. The CDR3 here is CASSLVGLTEAFF. DNA for the CDR3: TGTGCCAGCAGCTTAGTAGGTCTCACTGAAGCTTTCTTT.

This clonotype was seen many times. This chain links TRBV7-2 with TRBJ2-5; either TRBD1 or TRBD2 may fit D (5 bases each). V lost 3 bases and J lost 4, with 9 bases in between. Germline values: CDR1 SGHTA, CDR2 FQGNSA. CDR3 size: 13 residues. DNA for the CDR3: TGTGCCAGCAGCTTCCCGGGGCGAGAGACCCAGTACTTC. Protein product: CASSFPGRETQYF.

This clonotype was counted between two and nine times. The genes are TRBV14 and TRBJ1-4; D ambiguous. The germline V gene has CDR1 SGHDN and CDR2 FVKESK. Trimming cost V 4 bases and J 7 bases, with 13 bases left between them. The length of the CDR3 is 14 residues. The DNA of the CDR3 is TGTGCCAGCAGCCTTAGGCGAGGGTCTGAAAAACTGTTTTTT. Residues: CASSLRRGSEKLFF.

This clonotype was observed at least ten times. The V call is TRBV5-1, the J call TRBJ2-3; 8 bases agree with TRBD2. Germline values: CDR1 SGHRS, CDR2 YFSETQ. CDR3 size: 16 residues. With 4 bases clipped from V and 2 bases from J, the junction kept 9 bases outside the gene matches. The DNA for the CDR3 is TGCGCCAGCAGCCATACCGGGACTAGGGTCACAGATACGCAGTATTTT. Translating gives CASSHTGTRVTDTQYF.

This clonotype was seen many times. The genes are TRBV7-2 and TRBJ2-3; TRBD2 aligns across 13 bases. CDR1 and CDR2 (germline): SGHTA, FQGNSA. V was clipped by 5 bases and J by 11 bases; unmatched bases: 16. The CDR3 is 17 residues long. The CDR3 region has the DNA TGTGCCAGCAGCCTCAGCCCCACTAGCGGGGGGGCGAGGGTGCAGTATTTT. It translates to CASSLSPTSGGARVQYF.

The chain is built from TRBV11-2 and TRBJ1-1, with 8 bases fitting TRBD1. The junction had 16 bases not matched to a gene; V was cut back by 5 bases and J by 8 bases. Per germline, CDR1 SGHAT and CDR2 FQNNGV. The CDR3 contains 16 residues. CDR3 in DNA: TGTGCCAGCAGCCGAACCGGACAGGGAATGGTGAAGGAAGCTTTCTTT. Translating gives CASSRTGQGMVKEAFF.

Comments on this clonotype: With a much larger clone just one base away, this may be a read error. This chain joins TRBV2 and TRBJ2-4; 11 nucleotides agree with TRBD1. The J call may be wrong; the DNA end is better matched by TRBJ2-5. The CDR3 extends over 16 amino acids. The germline V gene encodes CDR1 SNHLY and CDR2 FYNNEI. The CDR3 DNA is TGTGCCAGCAGTGAGCCGGGACAGGGGGGGGCAGAGACCCAGTACTTC. Protein product: CASSEPGQGGAETQYF.

Points on this clonotype: It may be a read error: a sequence one base away is much more abundant. This chain links TRBV5-1 with TRBJ2-3; 8 nucleotides line up with TRBD2. The J segment lost 1 base and the V segment lost 0 bases, leaving 4 bases of the junction unmatched. In germline, CDR1 is SGHRS, CDR2 YFSETQ. The CDR3 is 16 amino acids. The CDR3 protein is CASSLGRRGGTDTQYF. The CDR3 nucleotides read TGCGCCAGCAGCTTGGGGAGGCGGGGGGGCACAGATACGCAGTATTTT.

Notes on this clonotype: A much bigger clone sits one base away, suggesting this may be a read error. This rearrangement joins TRBV9 to TRBJ2-1, with 9 bases that match TRBD1. The end of the DNA aligns better with TRBJ2-7, so the J call may be wrong. The CDR3 spans 16 residues. Germline CDR1 reads SGDLS; CDR2 reads YYNGEE. The DNA for the CDR3 is TGTGCCAGCAGCGACTCAAACAGGGGGCCCGAGAATGAGCAGTACTTC. Amino acid sequence: CASSDSNRGPENEQYF.

Only a few counts were recorded for this clonotype. The rearrangement uses TRBV7-9 and TRBJ1-1; D is undetermined. The CDR3 extends over 11 amino acids. V gave up 4 bases and J gave up 11 bases, with 11 bases separating them. The V gene's germline CDR1 is SEHNR and CDR2 FQNEAQ (reference sequence). CDR3 bases: TGTGCCAGCAGCTCGGGTGTTGTGGCTTTCTTT. It codes for CASSSGVVAFF.

At least ten counts were recorded for this clonotype. The genes are TRBV12-3 or TRBV12-4 and TRBJ2-7; 7 bases are a match to TRBD2. The CDR3 loop spans 15 amino acids. Losses at the gene ends were 7 bases for V and 4 bases for J; bases not matched to a gene: 13. The CDR3 is CASTLGRESRYEQYF. The CDR3 region has the DNA TGTGCCAGCACCTTGGGGCGGGAGAGTAGGTACGAGCAGTACTTC.

This clonotype has ten or more counts. This chain links TRBV7-2 with TRBJ1-2; D perhaps matches TRBD1 (6 bases). Germline V gene data show CDR1 as SGHTA and CDR2 as FQGNSA. The CDR3 contains 14 residues. Trimming removed 1 base from V and 7 bases from J, with 13 bases in between. In nucleotides, the CDR3 is TGTGCCAGCAGCTTAGGGCGGGGGCATGGTGGCTACACCTTC. Translation: CASSLGRGHGGYTF. The full variable domain, in which reference TRBV7-2 and TRBJ1-2 provide the parts outside the CDR3, is GAGVSQSPSNKVTEKGKDVELRCDPISGHTALYWYRQSLGQGLEFLIYFQGNSAPDKSGLPSDRFSAERTGGSVSTLTIQRTQQEDSAVYLCASSLGRGHGGYTFGSGTRLTVV.

Regarding this clonotype: With a much larger clone just one base away, this may be a read error. The genes are TRBV20-1 and TRBJ2-4; perhaps TRBD2 as D (5 bases). TRBJ2-7 explains the end of the DNA better; the J call may be wrong. The length of the CDR3 is 12 residues. Looked up from germline, CDR1 is DFQATT and CDR2 is SNEGSKA (reference sequence). The CDR3 loop reads CSARKEGSEQYF. The CDR3 bases are TGCAGTGCTAGAAAGGAAGGGAGCGAGCAGTACTTC.